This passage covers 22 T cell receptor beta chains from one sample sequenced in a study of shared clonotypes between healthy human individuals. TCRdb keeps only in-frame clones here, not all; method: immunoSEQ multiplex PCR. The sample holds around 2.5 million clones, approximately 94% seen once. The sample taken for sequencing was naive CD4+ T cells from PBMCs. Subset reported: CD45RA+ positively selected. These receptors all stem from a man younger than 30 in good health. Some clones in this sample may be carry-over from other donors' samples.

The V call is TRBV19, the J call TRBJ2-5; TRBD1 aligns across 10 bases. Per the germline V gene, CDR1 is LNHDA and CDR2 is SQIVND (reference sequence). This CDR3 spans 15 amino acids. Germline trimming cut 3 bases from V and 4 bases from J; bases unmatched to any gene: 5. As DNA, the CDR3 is TGTGCCAGTAGTATCGGACAGGGGGATCGAGAGACCCAGTACTTC. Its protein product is CASSIGQGDRETQYF.

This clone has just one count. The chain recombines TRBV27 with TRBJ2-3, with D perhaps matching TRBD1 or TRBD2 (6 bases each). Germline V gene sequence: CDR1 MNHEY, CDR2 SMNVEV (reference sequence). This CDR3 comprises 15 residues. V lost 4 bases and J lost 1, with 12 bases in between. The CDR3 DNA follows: TGTGCCAGCAGTTCTTGGGGGGCTGGCACAGATACGCAGTATTTT. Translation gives CASSSWGAGTDTQYF.

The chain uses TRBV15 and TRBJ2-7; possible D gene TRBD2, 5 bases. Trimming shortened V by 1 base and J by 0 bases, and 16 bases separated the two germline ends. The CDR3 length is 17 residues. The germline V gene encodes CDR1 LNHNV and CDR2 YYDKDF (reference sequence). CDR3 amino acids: CATSRVAGRDPSYEQYF. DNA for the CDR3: TGTGCCACCAGCAGAGTGGCGGGCAGAGATCCCTCCTACGAGCAGTACTTC.

CDR3 sequence reads: CASSPQIGGYYGYTF. The CDR3 DNA reads as TGTGCCAGCAGCCCTCAGATCGGAGGATACTATGGCTACACCTTC. The rearrangement uses TRBV14 and TRBJ1-2; D unclear. This CDR3 comprises 15 residues. Germline lookup yields CDR1 SGHDN and CDR2 FVKESK. The V and J ends lost 4 bases and 3 bases respectively, with 15 bases between them.

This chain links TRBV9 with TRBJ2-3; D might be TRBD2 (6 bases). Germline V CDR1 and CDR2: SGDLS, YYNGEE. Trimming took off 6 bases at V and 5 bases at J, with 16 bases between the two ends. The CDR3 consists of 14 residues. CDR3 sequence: CASTPSGVGDTQYF. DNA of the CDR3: TGTGCCAGCACCCCCTCGGGAGTGGGAGATACGCAGTATTTT.

The chain's CDR3 is CASSSQGGYYEQYF. The CDR3 DNA reads TGTGCCAGCAGCTCACAGGGAGGATACTACGAGCAGTACTTC. The chain is built from TRBV7-9 and TRBJ2-7; D possibly matches TRBD1 or TRBD2 (6 bases each). Germline CDR1 reads SEHNR; CDR2 reads FQNEAQ (reference sequence). CDR3 length: 14 residues. Trimming removed 4 bases from V and 3 bases from J, with 13 bases in between.

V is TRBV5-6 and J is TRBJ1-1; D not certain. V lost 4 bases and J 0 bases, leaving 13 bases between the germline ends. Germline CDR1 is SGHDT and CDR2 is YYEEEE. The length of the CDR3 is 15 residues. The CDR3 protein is CASSRTTRVNTEAFF. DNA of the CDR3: TGTGCCAGCAGCCGTACTACGCGGGTGAACACTGAAGCTTTCTTT.

As DNA, the CDR3 is TGCGCCAGCAACGGGTACCTGGGTACGCAGTATTTT. Translated: CASNGYLGTQYF. The chain recombines TRBV10-1 with TRBJ2-3; D is undetermined. Deletions cut 7 bases from V and 8 bases from J, with 13 bases between. Looked up from germline, CDR1 is WNHNN and CDR2 is SYGVQD (reference sequence). This CDR3 is 12 amino acids long.

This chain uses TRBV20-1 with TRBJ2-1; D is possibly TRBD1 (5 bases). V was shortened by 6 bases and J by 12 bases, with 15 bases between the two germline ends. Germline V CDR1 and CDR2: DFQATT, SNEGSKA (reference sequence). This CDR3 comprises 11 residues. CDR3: CSAPRGTGQFF. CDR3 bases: TGCAGTGCCCCAAGGGGTACCGGGCAGTTCTTC.

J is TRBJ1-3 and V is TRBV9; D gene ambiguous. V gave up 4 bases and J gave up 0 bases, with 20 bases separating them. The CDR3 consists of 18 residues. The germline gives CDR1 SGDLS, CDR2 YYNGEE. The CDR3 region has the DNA TGTGCCAGCAGCTCCCTCGGAGAGGCGCTGACCTCTGGAAACACCATATATTTT. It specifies CASSSLGEALTSGNTIYF.

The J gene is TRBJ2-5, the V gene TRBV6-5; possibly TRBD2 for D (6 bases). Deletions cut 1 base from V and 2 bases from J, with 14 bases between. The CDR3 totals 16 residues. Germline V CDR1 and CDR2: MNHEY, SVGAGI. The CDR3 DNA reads TGTGCCAGCAGTTACTGGGATTGGCGGGATCAAGAGACCCAGTACTTC. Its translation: CASSYWDWRDQETQYF.

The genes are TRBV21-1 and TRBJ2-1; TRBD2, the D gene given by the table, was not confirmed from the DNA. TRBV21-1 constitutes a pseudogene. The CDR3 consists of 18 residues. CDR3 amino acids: CASSKIAASGNMWNEQFF. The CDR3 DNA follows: TGTGCCAGCAGCAAAATAGCGGCTAGCGGGAATATGTGGAATGAGCAGTTCTTC.

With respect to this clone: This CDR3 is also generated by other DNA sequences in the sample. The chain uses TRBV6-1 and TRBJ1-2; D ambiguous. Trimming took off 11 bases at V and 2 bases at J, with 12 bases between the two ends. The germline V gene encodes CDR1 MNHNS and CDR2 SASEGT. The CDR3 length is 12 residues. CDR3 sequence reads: CASKTGNYGYTF. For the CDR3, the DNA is TGTGCCTCCAAAACGGGAAACTATGGCTACACCTTC.

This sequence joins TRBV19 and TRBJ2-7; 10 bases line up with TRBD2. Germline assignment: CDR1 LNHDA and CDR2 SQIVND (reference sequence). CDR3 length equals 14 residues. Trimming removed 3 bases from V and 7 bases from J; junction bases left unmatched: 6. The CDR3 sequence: CASSIGLAGEEQYF. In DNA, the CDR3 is TGTGCCAGTAGTATCGGTCTAGCGGGAGAAGAGCAGTACTTC. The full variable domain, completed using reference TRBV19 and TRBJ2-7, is DGGITQSPKYLFRKEGQNVTLSCEQNLNHDAMYWYRQDPGQGLRLIYYSQIVNDFQKGDIAEGYSVSREKKESFPLTVTSAQKNPTAFYLCASSIGLAGEEQYFGPGTRLTVT.

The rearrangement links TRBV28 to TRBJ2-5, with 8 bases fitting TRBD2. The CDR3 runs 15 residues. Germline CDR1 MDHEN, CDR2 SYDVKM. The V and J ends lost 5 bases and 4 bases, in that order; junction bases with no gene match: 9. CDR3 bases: TGTGCCAGCAGTCCGGGACTAGGGGTAGGAGAGACCCAGTACTTC. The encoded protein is CASSPGLGVGETQYF.

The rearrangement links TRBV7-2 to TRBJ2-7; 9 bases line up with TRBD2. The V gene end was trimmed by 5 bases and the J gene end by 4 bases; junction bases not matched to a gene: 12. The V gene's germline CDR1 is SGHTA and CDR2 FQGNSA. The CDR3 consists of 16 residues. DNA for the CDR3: TGTGCCAGCAGCCCGGGGCCGGGGCTAGCGGGATACGAGCAGTACTTC. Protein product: CASSPGPGLAGYEQYF.

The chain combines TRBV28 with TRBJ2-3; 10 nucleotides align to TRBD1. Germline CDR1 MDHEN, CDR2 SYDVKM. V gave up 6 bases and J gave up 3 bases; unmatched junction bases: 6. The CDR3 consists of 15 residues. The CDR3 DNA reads TGTGCCAGCAGAACGACAGGGGGCGATACAGATACGCAGTATTTT. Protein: CASRTTGGDTDTQYF.

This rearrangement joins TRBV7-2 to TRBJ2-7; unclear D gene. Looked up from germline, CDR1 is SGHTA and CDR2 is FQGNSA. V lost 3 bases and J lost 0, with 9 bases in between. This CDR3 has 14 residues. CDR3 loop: CASSFSRSSYEQYF. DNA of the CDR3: TGTGCCAGCAGCTTCAGTAGAAGCTCCTACGAGCAGTACTTC.

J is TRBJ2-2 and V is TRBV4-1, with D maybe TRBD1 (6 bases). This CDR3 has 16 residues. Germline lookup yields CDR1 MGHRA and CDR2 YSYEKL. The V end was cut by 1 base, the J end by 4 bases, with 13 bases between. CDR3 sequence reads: CASSQGWGRGTGELFF. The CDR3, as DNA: TGCGCCAGCAGCCAAGGATGGGGGCGTGGCACCGGGGAGCTGTTTTTT.

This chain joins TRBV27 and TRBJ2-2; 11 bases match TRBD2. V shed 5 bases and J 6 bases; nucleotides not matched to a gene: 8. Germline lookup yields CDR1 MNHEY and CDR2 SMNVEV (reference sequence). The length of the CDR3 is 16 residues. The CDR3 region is CASSIPSGGWPGELFF. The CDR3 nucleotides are TGTGCCAGCAGTATCCCTAGCGGGGGGTGGCCCGGGGAGCTGTTTTTT.

The CDR3 sequence: CSALLVEQYF. As DNA, the CDR3 is TGCAGCGCCCTCTTGGTCGAGCAGTACTTC. This chain uses TRBV29-1 with TRBJ2-7; no firm D call. The CDR3 runs 10 residues. Looked up from germline, CDR1 is SQVTM and CDR2 is ANQGSEA. V was trimmed by 7 bases and J by 6 bases, leaving 10 bases between them.

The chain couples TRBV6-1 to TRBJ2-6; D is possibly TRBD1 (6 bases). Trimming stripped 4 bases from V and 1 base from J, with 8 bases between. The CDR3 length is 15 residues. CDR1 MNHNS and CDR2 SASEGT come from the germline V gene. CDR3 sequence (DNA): TGTGCCAGCAGTGGGGGACAATCTGGGGCCAACGTCCTGACTTTC. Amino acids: CASSGGQSGANVLTF.